Presented here are 9 T cell receptor beta chains from one specimen sequenced in a study of shared clonotypes between healthy human individuals. Produced via immunoSEQ multiplex PCR; TCRdb's table is partial and in-frame only. Counted here are about 2 million clones, roughly 95% occurring once; the ten biggest clones make up 0.1% to 0.15%. Sequenced input: naive CD4+ T cells sorted from blood. Stated subset: CD45RA+ positively selected. These receptors came from a man younger than 30 in good health.

The V gene is TRBV10-3, the J gene TRBJ2-7, with TRBD2 matching over 13 bases. CDR3 size: 16 residues. CDR1 ENHRY and CDR2 SYGVKD come from the germline V gene. With V trimmed by 10 bases and J by 4 bases, 13 bases remained unmatched. The CDR3 loop reads CATEGTSGDNTYEQYF. In DNA form, the CDR3 reads TGTGCCACAGAAGGGACTAGCGGGGATAACACTTACGAGCAGTACTTC.

CDR3 residues: CASSPTKRNYGYTF. The CDR3 DNA reads TGCGCCAGCAGCCCGACTAAGCGGAACTATGGCTACACCTTC. V is TRBV4-3 and J is TRBJ1-2, with D hard to call. From germline, CDR1 is LGHNA and CDR2 YSLEER. The V end was cut by 4 bases, the J end by 2 bases, with 11 bases between. The CDR3 length is 14 residues.

This clone showed up just once. The chain joins TRBV5-1 to TRBJ2-3, with 12 bases identical to TRBD2. The junction had 2 bases not matched to a gene; V was cut back by 0 bases and J by 0 bases. CDR1 SGHRS and CDR2 YFSETQ come from the germline V gene. CDR3 length equals 17 residues. The CDR3 DNA reads as TGCGCCAGCAGCTTGGGCGGGACTAGCGGGAGCACAGATACGCAGTATTTT. Encoded protein: CASSLGGTSGSTDTQYF.

Written as DNA, the CDR3 is TGTGCCAGCTCACTTACTATGGGACAGGGTCAGCCCCAGCATTTT. It codes for CASSLTMGQGQPQHF. The rearrangement joins TRBV18 to TRBJ1-5; 9 bases are a match to TRBD1. Trimming cost V 4 bases and J 6 bases; bases outside gene matches: 7. Germline loops: CDR1 KGHSH, CDR2 LQKENI. The CDR3 has 15 residues.

The rearrangement links TRBV30 to TRBJ1-5; 7 bases map to TRBD1. This CDR3 is 12 amino acids long. V dropped 3 bases and J dropped 6; count of bases not matched to a gene: 2. Looked up from germline, CDR1 is GTSNPN and CDR2 is SVGIG (reference sequence). The CDR3 nucleotides read TGTGCCTGGAGACAGGGGAGTCAGCCCCAGCATTTT. Translation gives CAWRQGSQPQHF.

The chain carries TRBV13 and TRBJ2-1; TRBD2 matches at 11 bases. The junction had 3 bases not matched to a gene; V was cut back by 0 bases and J by 8 bases. The CDR3 is 15 residues long. Germline CDR1 and CDR2: PRHDT and FYEKMQ (reference sequence). The CDR3 loop is CASSLGSGRAYEQFF. Written as DNA, the CDR3 is TGTGCCAGCAGCTTAGGTAGCGGGAGGGCCTATGAGCAGTTCTTC. Combining the CDR3 with reference TRBV13 and TRBJ2-1 gives the whole variable domain AAGVIQSPRHLIKEKRETATLKCYPIPRHDTVYWYQQGPGQDPQFLISFYEKMQSDKGSIPDRFSAQQFSDYHSELNMSSLELGDSALYFCASSLGSGRAYEQFFGPGTRLTVL.

V gene TRBV19 combines with J gene TRBJ1-1; tentatively, D is TRBD1 (5 bases). Trimming stripped 4 bases from V and 1 base from J, with 10 bases between. This CDR3 has 14 amino acids. Per the germline V gene, CDR1 is LNHDA and CDR2 is SQIVND (reference sequence). The CDR3 DNA follows: TGTGCCAGTAGTAGAACAGGTCCGAACACTGAAGCTTTCTTT. Translating gives CASSRTGPNTEAFF.

This rearrangement joins TRBV7-9 to TRBJ2-5; possible D gene TRBD2, 5 bases. The V end lost 2 bases, the J end lost 1 base, and 11 bases lay between the germline ends. This CDR3 has 15 amino acids. The germline V gene encodes CDR1 SEHNR and CDR2 FQNEAQ (reference sequence). DNA of the CDR3: TGTGCCAGCAGCTTACTAGCACCCCTCCAAGAGACCCAGTACTTC. This codes for CASSLLAPLQETQYF.

DNA of the CDR3: TGCGCCAGCAGCGTGAGGAGTAGCCAAGAGACCCAGTACTTC. Translation: CASSVRSSQETQYF. The gene calls are TRBV5-1 and TRBJ2-5, with D hard to call. This CDR3 is built from 14 residues. CDR1 and CDR2 (germline): SGHRS, YFSETQ. V lost 4 bases, J lost 1 base, and 11 bases lay in between.